A selection of T cell receptor beta chains follows, all from one sample in a study of graft-versus-host responses after intestinal transplantation. Libraries were prepared by immunoSEQ multiplex PCR; TCRdb keeps only in-frame clonotypes and omits some of them. The data hold 90,000 to 150,000 clones, with approximately 92% observed a single time. No cognate antigen is known for these TCRs. Sample: unstimulated CD4+ T cells sorted from spleen or lymph node cells, taken before intestinal transplant. These receptors were taken from a human donor who received an intestinal transplant. CDR3s include the opening cysteine and the closing phenylalanine or tryptophan. The order of the fields is J gene, V gene, D gene, clone size, CDR3 protein, CDR3 DNA. D genes are given only for firm matches. Rows give clone size only sometimes, using once, few, many, or a class for an expanded clone.

>TRBJ1-1|TRBV5-1|NA|NA
CASSLEGVRNTEAFF
TGCGCCAGCAGCTTGGAAGGGGTGCGGAACACTGAAGCTTTCTTT
>TRBJ1-1|TRBV27|TRBD1|NA
CASTRQGSNTEAFF
TGTGCCAGCACCCGACAGGGGTCGAACACTGAAGCTTTCTTT
>TRBJ1-2|TRBV27|TRBD1|NA
CASRRTGYGYTF
TGTGCCAGCAGACGGACAGGCTATGGCTACACCTTC
>TRBJ2-1|TRBV15|TRBD2|NA
CATSRVAGGNNEQFF
TGTGCCACCAGCAGAGTAGCGGGAGGAAACAATGAGCAGTTCTTC
>TRBJ2-6|TRBV5-4|NA|NA
CASGSAVTRQSRANVLTF
TGTGCCAGCGGAAGCGCCGTAACCAGACAAAGTCGGGCCAACGTCCTGACTTTC
>TRBJ2-1|TRBV14|NA|once
CASSRLGGLSYNEQFF
TGTGCCAGCAGCCGGCTGGGGGGCCTCTCCTACAATGAGCAGTTCTTC
>TRBJ1-2|TRBV28|NA|NA
CATGLSDGYTF
TGTGCCACCGGCCTAAGCGATGGCTACACCTTC
>TRBJ1-2|TRBV7-8|NA|NA
CASSLTAQEGYTF
TGTGCCAGCAGCTTAACGGCCCAAGAAGGCTACACCTTC
>TRBJ2-5|TRBV7-2|NA|NA
CASSPSGTQYF
TGTGCCAGCAGCCCCTCGGGGACCCAGTACTTC
>TRBJ2-1|TRBV5-1|NA|NA
CASSAPYEQFF
TGCGCCAGCAGCGCACCTTATGAGCAGTTCTTC
>TRBJ2-2|TRBV19|NA|NA
CASSIVGRVNTGELFF
TGTGCCAGTAGTATAGTTGGGCGGGTGAACACCGGGGAGCTGTTTTTT
>TRBJ1-5|TRBV6-5|NA|NA
CASSSGTRNQPQHF
TGTGCCAGCAGTTCCGGCACTCGAAATCAGCCCCAGCATTTT
>TRBJ2-1|TRBV5-1|NA|once
CASSLGLVVDEQFF
TGCGCCAGCAGCTTGGGTCTAGTAGTCGATGAGCAGTTCTTC
>TRBJ2-6|TRBV11-2|TRBD1|NA
CASSLTGVNVLTF
TGTGCCAGCAGCTTGACAGGGGTCAACGTCCTGACTTTC
>TRBJ2-7|TRBV27|TRBD2|NA
CASSFSGRIYEQYF
TGTGCCAGCAGTTTTAGCGGGAGAATCTACGAGCAGTACTTC
>TRBJ1-2|TRBV29-1|NA|NA
CSGGRGASYGYTF
TGCAGCGGAGGGAGGGGGGCTAGCTATGGCTACACCTTC
>TRBJ2-1|TRBV2|TRBD2|NA
CASSDRLVSGRNEQFF
TGTGCCAGCAGTGACCGTCTTGTCAGCGGGAGAAATGAGCAGTTCTTC
>TRBJ2-1|TRBV19|NA|once
CASSKGGGRSNNEQFF
TGTGCCAGTAGTAAGGGGGGCGGGCGGTCTAACAATGAGCAGTTCTTC
>TRBJ1-2|TRBV5-1|TRBD1|NA
CASSLSSGTGIGYTF
TGCGCCAGCAGCTTGAGTTCTGGGACAGGGATTGGCTACACCTTC
>TRBJ2-1|TRBV20-1|TRBD2|NA
CSARREYEQFF
TGCAGTGCTAGGCGGGAGTATGAGCAGTTCTTC
>TRBJ2-1|TRBV9|TRBD1|NA
CASSPRTGGGNEQFF
TGTGCCAGCAGCCCCCGGACAGGGGGCGGAAATGAGCAGTTCTTC
>TRBJ1-4|TRBV19|TRBD1|NA
CASIRTGEKKLFF
TGTGCCAGTATCAGGACAGGGGAAAAAAAACTGTTTTTT
>TRBJ2-1|TRBV11-2|NA|NA
CASSWRNGPSSYNEQFF
TGTGCCAGCAGCTGGCGAAACGGCCCGAGCTCCTACAATGAGCAGTTCTTC
>TRBJ2-2|TRBV5-1|TRBD2|NA
CASSSGTSVSGGELFF
TGCGCCAGCAGCTCCGGGACTAGCGTTTCTGGGGGGGAGCTGTTTTTT
>TRBJ1-2|TRBV30|TRBD1|NA
CAWSRSDRVYGYTF
TGTGCCTGGAGTCGCTCGGACAGGGTCTATGGCTACACCTTC
>TRBJ2-1|TRBV9|NA|NA
CASSVVGDSYNEQFF
TGTGCCAGCAGCGTAGTTGGAGACTCCTACAATGAGCAGTTCTTC
>TRBJ1-1|TRBV28|TRBD1|NA
CASRAQGDWGEAFF
TGTGCCAGCAGGGCACAGGGGGATTGGGGTGAAGCTTTCTTT
>TRBJ2-1|TRBV19|TRBD2|NA
CATFPRLASSYNELFF
TGTGCCACCTTCCCACGACTAGCGAGCTCCTACAATGAGCTGTTCTTC
>TRBJ2-1|TRBV11-2|TRBD2|NA
CASSLPGLAGENEQFF
TGTGCCAGCAGCTTACCGGGACTAGCGGGAGAAAATGAGCAGTTCTTC
>TRBJ2-3|TRBV7-9|NA|once
CASSPRGLSGTDTQYF
TGTGCCAGCAGCCCCCGAGGACTAAGCGGCACAGATACGCAGTATTTT
>TRBJ2-7|TRBV28|NA|few
CASSGWGPTYEQYF
TGTGCCAGCAGTGGATGGGGTCCAACCTACGAGCAGTACTTC
>TRBJ1-1|TRBV10-3|TRBD1|NA
CAINTGGDTEAFF
TGTGCCATCAACACAGGGGGAGACACTGAAGCTTTCTTT
>TRBJ2-7|TRBV27|NA|NA
CASSFSLLGGEQYF
TGTGCCAGCAGTTTTTCGTTACTCGGTGGGGAGCAGTACTTC
>TRBJ1-1|TRBV5-4|NA|NA
CASSLAEGSAFF
TGTGCCAGCAGCTTGGCGGAGGGTTCAGCTTTCTTT
>TRBJ2-1|TRBV28|TRBD1|NA
CASSFPGTGIYNEQFF
TGTGCCAGCAGTTTCCCCGGGACAGGTATATACAATGAGCAGTTCTTC
>TRBJ2-3|TRBV10-3|TRBD2|NA
CAIKVAGITDTQYF
TGTGCCATCAAGGTAGCGGGGATCACAGATACGCAGTATTTT
>TRBJ2-2|TRBV7-3|TRBD1|NA
CASSFGPQGAGELFF
TGTGCCAGCAGTTTCGGACCTCAGGGGGCCGGGGAGCTGTTTTTT
>TRBJ1-1|TRBV5-1|NA|NA
CASSGPLGTEAFF
TGCGCCAGCAGCGGGCCCCTGGGGACTGAAGCTTTCTTT
>TRBJ2-7|TRBV7-9|TRBD1|NA
CASSSGTVYEQYF
TGTGCCAGCAGCTCCGGGACAGTCTACGAGCAGTACTTC
>TRBJ2-7|TRBV5-1|TRBD1|NA
CASSSTPGTAYEQYF
TGCGCCAGCAGCTCTACCCCCGGGACAGCCTACGAGCAGTACTTC
>TRBJ2-4|TRBV28|TRBD2|NA
CASSLAGGPSYIQYF
TGTGCCAGCAGTTTAGCGGGAGGGCCAAGTTACATTCAGTACTTC
>TRBJ2-1|TRBV10-1|TRBD2|NA
CASPLRAPSGRNDEQFF
TGCGCCAGCCCCCTGAGGGCACCTAGCGGGAGAAACGATGAGCAGTTCTTC
>TRBJ2-1|TRBV30|TRBD2|NA
CAWSTGLAGNNEQFF
TGTGCCTGGAGCACGGGACTAGCGGGGAACAATGAGCAGTTCTTC
>TRBJ2-5|TRBV28|NA|NA
CASSSGEETQYF
TGTGCCAGCAGTTCCGGGGAAGAGACCCAGTACTTC
>TRBJ2-3|TRBV19|NA|NA
CARGRGRGTQYF
TGTGCCAGAGGAAGGGGAAGGGGAACGCAGTATTTT
>TRBJ2-3|TRBV7-2|NA|NA
CASSLVRATDTQYF
TGTGCCAGCAGCTTAGTAAGGGCCACAGATACGCAGTATTTT
>TRBJ2-1|TRBV20-1|NA|once
CSARDYNEQFF
TGCAGTGCTAGGGATTACAATGAGCAGTTCTTC
>TRBJ2-3|TRBV9|NA|once
CASSVAGTDTQYF
TGTGCCAGCAGCGTAGCGGGCACAGATACGCAGTATTTT
>TRBJ2-7|TRBV11-2|TRBD1|NA
CASSLVIRDSSYEQYF
TGTGCCAGCAGCTTAGTTATCCGGGACAGCTCCTACGAGCAGTACTTC
>TRBJ2-5|TRBV6-1|NA|NA
CASSETGSETQYF
TGTGCCAGCAGTGAGACGGGGTCAGAGACCCAGTACTTC